This TCR beta chain was observed in a study of blood T cell repertoires in COVID-19. The repertoire was sequenced with immunoSEQ multiplex PCR; TCRdb's copy has only in-frame clones and lacks some. Among under 400,000 clones listed, 80% to 90% were seen once. Germline loops: CDR1 SEHNR, CDR2 FQNEAQ (reference sequence). This CDR3 comprises 18 residues. V was shortened by 5 bases and J by 0 bases, with 19 bases between the two germline ends. The J gene is TRBJ1-4, the V gene TRBV7-9; weak D call: TRBD1 (5 bases). This receptor was obtained from a woman aged 40 to 50 with acute COVID-19. The sequenced sample was PBMCs or T cells enriched from blood (not recorded which). CDR3 protein: CASSVIWATGATNEKLFF. The CDR3 region has the DNA TGTGCCAGCAGCGTTATTTGGGCAACGGGGGCAACTAATGAAAAACTGTTTTTT. Full variable domain (rest looked up from reference TRBV7-9 and TRBJ1-4): DTGVSQNPRHKITKRGQNVTFRCDPISEHNRLYWYRQTLGQGPEFLTYFQNEAQLEKSRLLSDRFSAERPKGSFSTLEIQRTEQGDSAMYLCASSVIWATGATNEKLFFGSGTQLSVL.